Sequencing of this TCR beta chain was carried out in a study of blood T cell repertoires in COVID-19. Sequenced by immunoSEQ multiplex PCR; TCRdb stores in-frame clones only, minus some. Counted here are about 210,000 clones, roughly 84% occurring once; the ten biggest clones make up 5.5% to 8.5%. The CDR3 covers 15 residues. Germline V gives CDR1 MNHEY, CDR2 SVGAGI. V trimming: 2 bases; J trimming: 2 bases; junction bases outside the gene matches: 4. Only a few counts were recorded for this clone. Sequencing was done on a sample of PBMCs or T cells enriched from blood (not recorded which). The chain uses TRBV6-5 and TRBJ2-5; 8 bases agree with TRBD2. This TCR came from a man aged 25 to 45 in a cohort exposed to, infected with or recovered from COVID-19 (not recorded which). The CDR3, as DNA: TGTGCCAGCAGTTACGAACGCGGGAGGCAAGAGACCCAGTACTTC. Translated, it gives CASSYERGRQETQYF.